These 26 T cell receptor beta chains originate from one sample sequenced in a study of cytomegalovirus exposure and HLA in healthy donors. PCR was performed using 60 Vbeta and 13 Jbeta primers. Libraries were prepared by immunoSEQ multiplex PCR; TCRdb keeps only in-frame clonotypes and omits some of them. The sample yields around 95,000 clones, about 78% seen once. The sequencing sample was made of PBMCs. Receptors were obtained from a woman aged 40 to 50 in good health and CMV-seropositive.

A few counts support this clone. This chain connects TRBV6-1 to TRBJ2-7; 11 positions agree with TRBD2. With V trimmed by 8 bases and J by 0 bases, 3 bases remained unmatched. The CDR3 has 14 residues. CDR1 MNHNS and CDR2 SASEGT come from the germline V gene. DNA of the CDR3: TGTGCCAGCGGGACTAGCGGATACTCCTACGAGCAGTACTTC. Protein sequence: CASGTSGYSYEQYF.

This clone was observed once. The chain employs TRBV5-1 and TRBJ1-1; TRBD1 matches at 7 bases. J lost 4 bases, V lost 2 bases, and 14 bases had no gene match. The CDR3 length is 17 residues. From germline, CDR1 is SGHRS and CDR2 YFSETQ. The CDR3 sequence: CASSFTDTPDRSTEAFF. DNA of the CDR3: TGCGCCAGCAGCTTCACAGACACACCGGACAGGAGCACTGAAGCTTTCTTT.

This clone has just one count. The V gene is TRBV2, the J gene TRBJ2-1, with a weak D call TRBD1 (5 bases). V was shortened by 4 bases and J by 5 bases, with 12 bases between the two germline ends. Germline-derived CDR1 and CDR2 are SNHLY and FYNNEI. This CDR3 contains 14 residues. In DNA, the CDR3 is TGTGCCAGCAGTGTCCCGGACACTCACAATGAGCAGTTCTTC. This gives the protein CASSVPDTHNEQFF.

CDR3 loop: CASSQDKGVGYNEQFF. As DNA, the CDR3 is TGTGCCAGCAGCCAAGATAAGGGGGTGGGCTACAATGAGCAGTTCTTC. This rearrangement joins TRBV14 to TRBJ2-1, with a tentative D call TRBD1 (6 bases). The CDR3 sequence is 16 residues long. The V gene lost 0 bases and the J gene lost 3 bases, with 12 bases spanning the gap. Germline V gene data show CDR1 as SGHDN and CDR2 as FVKESK.

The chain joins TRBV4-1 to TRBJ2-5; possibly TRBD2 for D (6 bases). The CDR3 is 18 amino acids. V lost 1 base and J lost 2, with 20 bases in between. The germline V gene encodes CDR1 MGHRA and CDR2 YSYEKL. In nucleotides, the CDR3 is TGCGCCAGCAGCCAAGGGGTAGTGGGACTGATAACGCAAGAGACCCAGTACTTC. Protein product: CASSQGVVGLITQETQYF.

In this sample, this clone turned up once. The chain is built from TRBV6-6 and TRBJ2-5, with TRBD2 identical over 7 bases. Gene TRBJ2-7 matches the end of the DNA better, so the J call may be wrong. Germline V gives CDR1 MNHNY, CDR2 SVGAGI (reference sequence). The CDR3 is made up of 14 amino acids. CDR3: CASRIKRESREQYF. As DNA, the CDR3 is TGTGCCAGCAGGATAAAGCGGGAAAGCCGCGAGCAGTACTTC.

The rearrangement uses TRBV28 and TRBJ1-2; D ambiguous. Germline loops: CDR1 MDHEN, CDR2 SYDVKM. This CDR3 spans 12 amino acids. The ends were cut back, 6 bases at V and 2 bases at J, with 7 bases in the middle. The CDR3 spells CASRQLNYGYTF. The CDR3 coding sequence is TGTGCCAGCAGGCAGTTAAACTATGGCTACACCTTC.

This CDR3 reads CATSRGGTFDEQYF. The DNA for the CDR3 is TGTGCCACCAGCAGAGGGGGGACTTTTGACGAGCAGTACTTC. V is TRBV15 and J is TRBJ2-7, with D tentatively TRBD2 (6 bases). The V end was cut by 1 base, the J end by 5 bases, with 12 bases between. This CDR3 is 14 amino acids long. From germline, CDR1 is LNHNV and CDR2 YYDKDF (reference sequence).

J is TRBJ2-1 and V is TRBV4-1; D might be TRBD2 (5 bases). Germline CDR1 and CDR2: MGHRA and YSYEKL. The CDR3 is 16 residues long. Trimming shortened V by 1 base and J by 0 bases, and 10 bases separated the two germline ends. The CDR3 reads CASSQATGSSYNEQFF. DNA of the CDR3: TGCGCCAGCAGCCAAGCAACTGGGAGCTCCTACAATGAGCAGTTCTTC.

The CDR3 region is CASSQDLGLAVYNEQFF. For the CDR3, the DNA is TGCGCCAGCAGCCAAGATCTCGGGCTAGCGGTATACAATGAGCAGTTCTTC. J is TRBJ2-1 and V is TRBV4-1; 7 nucleotides align to TRBD2. Germline trimming cut 0 bases from V and 4 bases from J; bases unmatched to any gene: 9. Germline V lookup: CDR1 MGHRA, CDR2 YSYEKL. This CDR3 contains 17 residues.

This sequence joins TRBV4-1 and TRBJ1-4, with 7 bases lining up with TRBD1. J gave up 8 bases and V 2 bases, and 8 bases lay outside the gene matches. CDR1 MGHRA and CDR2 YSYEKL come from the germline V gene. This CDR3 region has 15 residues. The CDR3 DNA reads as TGCGCCAGCAGCCAACCCAACAGGGGTAGGGAAAAACTGTTTTTT. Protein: CASSQPNRGREKLFF.

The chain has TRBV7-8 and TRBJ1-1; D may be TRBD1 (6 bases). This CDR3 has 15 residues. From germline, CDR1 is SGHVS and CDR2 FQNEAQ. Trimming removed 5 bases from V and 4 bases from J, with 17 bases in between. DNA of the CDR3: TGTGCCAGCAGCCTAGATGACAGGACGGGCACTGAAGCTTTCTTT. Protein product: CASSLDDRTGTEAFF.

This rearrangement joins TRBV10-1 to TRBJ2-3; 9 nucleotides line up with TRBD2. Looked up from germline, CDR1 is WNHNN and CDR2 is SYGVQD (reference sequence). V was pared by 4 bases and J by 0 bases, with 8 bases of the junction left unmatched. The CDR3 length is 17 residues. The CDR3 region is CASSVLLAGTSTDTQYF. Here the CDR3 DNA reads TGCGCCAGCAGTGTGTTACTAGCGGGCACTAGCACAGATACGCAGTATTTT.

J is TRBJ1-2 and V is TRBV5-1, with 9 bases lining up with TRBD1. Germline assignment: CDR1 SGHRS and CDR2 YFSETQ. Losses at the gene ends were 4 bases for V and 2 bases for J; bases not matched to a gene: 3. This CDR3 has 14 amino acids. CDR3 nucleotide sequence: TGCGCCAGCAGCACGGGACAGGGAAACTATGGCTACACCTTC. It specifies CASSTGQGNYGYTF.

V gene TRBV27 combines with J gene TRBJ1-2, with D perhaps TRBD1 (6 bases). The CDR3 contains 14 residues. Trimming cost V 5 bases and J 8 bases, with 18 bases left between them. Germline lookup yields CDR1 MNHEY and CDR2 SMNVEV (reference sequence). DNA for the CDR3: TGTGCCAGCAGTGCCGCTGGGGGGGCACGAGGCTACACCTTC. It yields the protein CASSAAGGARGYTF.

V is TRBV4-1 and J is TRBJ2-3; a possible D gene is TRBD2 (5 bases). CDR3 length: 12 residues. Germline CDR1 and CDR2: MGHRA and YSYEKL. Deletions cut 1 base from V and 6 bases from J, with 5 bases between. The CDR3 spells CASSQGEDTQYF. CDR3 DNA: TGCGCCAGCAGCCAAGGGGAGGATACGCAGTATTTT.

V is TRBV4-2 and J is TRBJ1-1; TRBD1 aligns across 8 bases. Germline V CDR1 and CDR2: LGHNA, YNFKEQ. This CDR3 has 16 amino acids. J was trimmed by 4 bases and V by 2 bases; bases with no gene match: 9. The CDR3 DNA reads TGTGCCAGCAGCCAAAGCCCGACAGGGGACTTCACTGAAGCTTTCTTT. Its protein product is CASSQSPTGDFTEAFF.

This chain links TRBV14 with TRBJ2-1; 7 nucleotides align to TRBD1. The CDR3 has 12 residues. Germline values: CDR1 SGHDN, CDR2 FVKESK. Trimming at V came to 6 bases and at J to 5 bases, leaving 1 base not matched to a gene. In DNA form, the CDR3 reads TGTGCCAGCAGAGGGACAGACAATGAGCAGTTCTTC. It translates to CASRGTDNEQFF.

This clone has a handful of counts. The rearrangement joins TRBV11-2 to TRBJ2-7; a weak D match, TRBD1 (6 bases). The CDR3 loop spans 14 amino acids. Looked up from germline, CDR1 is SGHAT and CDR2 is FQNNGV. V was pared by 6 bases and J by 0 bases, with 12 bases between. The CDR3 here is CASRLGHSSYEQYF. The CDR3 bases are TGTGCCAGCAGACTGGGACACTCCTCCTACGAGCAGTACTTC.

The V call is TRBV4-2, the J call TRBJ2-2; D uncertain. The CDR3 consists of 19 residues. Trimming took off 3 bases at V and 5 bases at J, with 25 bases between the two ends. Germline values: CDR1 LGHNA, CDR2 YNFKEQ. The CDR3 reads CASSQVPGSTIPRTGELFF. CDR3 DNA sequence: TGTGCCAGCAGCCAGGTACCAGGCTCTACAATTCCTCGGACCGGGGAGCTGTTTTTT.

CDR3 bases: TGTGCCAGCAGCTTTCGCAGCGGGATGGCCGGGGAGCTGTTTTTT. Translating it yields CASSFRSGMAGELFF. This chain uses TRBV11-2 with TRBJ2-2; 7 bases agree with TRBD2. With 3 bases clipped from V and 6 bases from J, the junction kept 7 bases outside the gene matches. CDR3 length: 15 residues. CDR1 and CDR2 (germline): SGHAT, FQNNGV.

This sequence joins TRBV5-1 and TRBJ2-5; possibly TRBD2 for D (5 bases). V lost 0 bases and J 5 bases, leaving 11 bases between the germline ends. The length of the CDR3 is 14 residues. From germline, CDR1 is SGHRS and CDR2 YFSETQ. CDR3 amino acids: CASSLARGVETQYF. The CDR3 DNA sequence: TGCGCCAGCAGCTTGGCTCGGGGAGTGGAGACCCAGTACTTC.

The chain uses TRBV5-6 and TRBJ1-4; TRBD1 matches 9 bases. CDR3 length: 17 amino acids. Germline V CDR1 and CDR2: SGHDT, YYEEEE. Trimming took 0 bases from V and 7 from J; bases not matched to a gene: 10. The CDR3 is CASSLGFLGQGFEKLFF. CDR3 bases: TGTGCCAGCAGCTTGGGTTTTCTGGGACAGGGTTTTGAAAAACTGTTTTTT.

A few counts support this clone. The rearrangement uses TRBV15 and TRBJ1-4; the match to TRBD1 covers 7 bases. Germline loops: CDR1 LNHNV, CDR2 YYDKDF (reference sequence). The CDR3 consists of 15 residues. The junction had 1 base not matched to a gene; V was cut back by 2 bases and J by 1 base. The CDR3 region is CATSRNRGTNEKLFF. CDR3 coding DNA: TGTGCCACCAGCAGAAACAGGGGAACTAATGAAAAACTGTTTTTT.

DNA for the CDR3: TGCGCCAGCAGCCAAGGGGGTAGACAGGGTTTGTACTTC. It specifies CASSQGGRQGLYF. The chain carries TRBV4-1 and TRBJ2-5, with 7 bases identical to TRBD1. Germline CDR1 reads MGHRA; CDR2 reads YSYEKL. With 1 base clipped from V and 13 bases from J, the junction kept 9 bases outside the gene matches. The CDR3 spans 13 residues.

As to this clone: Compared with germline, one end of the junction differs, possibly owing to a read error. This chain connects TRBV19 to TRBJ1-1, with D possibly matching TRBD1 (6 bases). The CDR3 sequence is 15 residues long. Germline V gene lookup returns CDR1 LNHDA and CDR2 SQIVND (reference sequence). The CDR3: CAGSIDRTENTEAFF. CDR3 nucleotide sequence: TGTGCCGGTAGTATAGATAGGACAGAGAACACTGAGGCTTTCTTT.